Following are 13 T cell receptor beta chains from one sample sequenced in a study of shared clonotypes between healthy human individuals. The table came from immunoSEQ multiplex PCR; TCRdb's copy has only in-frame clones and leaves some out. The sample has 2 million to 2.5 million clones, about 94% seen once; the top ten hold less than 0.15%. Sequenced input: naive CD4+ T cells sorted from blood. Subset meaning: CD45RA+ positively selected. The receptors come from a man in his late teens or twenties in good health.

The gene calls are TRBV19 and TRBJ1-2, with D hard to call. Germline CDR1 is LNHDA and CDR2 is SQIVND (reference sequence). The CDR3 sequence is 14 residues long. The germline V and J ends were trimmed by 1 base and 4 bases, with 10 bases remaining between them. The chain's CDR3 is CASSIAANFYGYTF. In DNA, the CDR3 is TGTGCCAGTAGTATAGCCGCCAACTTCTATGGCTACACCTTC.

V gene TRBV19 combines with J gene TRBJ1-1, with a possible D match to TRBD1 (6 bases). CDR1 is LNHDA and CDR2 is SQIVND in the germline V gene (reference sequence). With 7 bases removed from V and 1 base from J, the gap between germline ends came to 19 bases. This CDR3 is 16 amino acids long. CDR3 amino acids: CASTFLTGTSNTEAFF. The CDR3 nucleotides read TGTGCCAGTACCTTTTTGACAGGCACATCGAACACTGAAGCTTTCTTT.

The chain joins TRBV5-1 to TRBJ1-4; tentatively, D is TRBD1 (5 bases). This CDR3 is built from 15 residues. Germline V gene sequence: CDR1 SGHRS, CDR2 YFSETQ. The V end lost 5 bases, the J end lost 3 bases, and 14 bases lay between the germline ends. In DNA, the CDR3 is TGCGCCAGCAGTCCAGCGGAGGGACCTAATGAAAAACTGTTTTTT. This translates into CASSPAEGPNEKLFF.

The rearrangement joins TRBV28 to TRBJ2-1; 10 bases map to TRBD2. This CDR3 has 16 residues. V lost 4 bases, J lost 4 bases, and 7 bases stayed unmatched. Germline values: CDR1 MDHEN, CDR2 SYDVKM. CDR3 bases: TGTGCCAGCAGTTCCCATAGCGGGGGGACTTACAATGAGCAGTTCTTC. Amino acids: CASSSHSGGTYNEQFF.

This chain joins TRBV5-1 and TRBJ2-7; either TRBD1 or TRBD2 may supply D (6 bases each). The germline V gene has CDR1 SGHRS and CDR2 YFSETQ. The CDR3 covers 14 residues. Trimming removed 2 bases at V and 4 bases at J, with 13 bases between. Written as DNA, the CDR3 is TGCGCCAGCAGCTTCAACGGGGGCGATTACGAGCAGTACTTC. Residues: CASSFNGGDYEQYF.

This sequence joins TRBV6-5 and TRBJ2-7; 13 nucleotides match TRBD2. This CDR3 spans 16 amino acids. Per germline, CDR1 MNHEY and CDR2 SVGAGI. The V gene end was trimmed by 4 bases and the J gene end by 5 bases; junction bases not matched to a gene: 8. Here the CDR3 reads CASSSRTSGSFHEQYF. In nucleotides, the CDR3 is TGTGCCAGCAGTTCCAGGACTAGCGGGAGTTTCCACGAGCAGTACTTC.

The rearrangement joins TRBV5-1 to TRBJ2-3; the match to TRBD2 covers 8 bases. This CDR3 has 15 amino acids. Germline V gene sequence: CDR1 SGHRS, CDR2 YFSETQ. With 3 bases clipped from V and 0 bases from J, the junction kept 3 bases outside the gene matches. The CDR3 nucleotides read TGCGCCAGCAGCTACCGCGGGGGGAGCACAGATACGCAGTATTTT. This gives the protein CASSYRGGSTDTQYF.

The chain has TRBV6-1 and TRBJ1-2; maybe TRBD1 (6 bases). The CDR3 is 15 residues long. CDR1 is MNHNS, CDR2 SASEGT, per germline. Trimming stripped 3 bases from V and 7 bases from J, with 18 bases between. The CDR3 is CASSELGQSWGGYTF. In DNA, the CDR3 is TGTGCCAGCAGTGAGCTAGGACAGTCGTGGGGTGGCTACACCTTC.

The rearrangement uses TRBV6-1 and TRBJ2-7; a weak D match, TRBD1 (8 bases). Germline CDR1 and CDR2: MNHNS and SASEGT. The CDR3 runs to 11 residues. Trimming shortened V by 8 bases and J by 6 bases, and 11 bases separated the two germline ends. The CDR3 sequence: CASHRGGEQYF. DNA for the CDR3: TGTGCCAGCCACAGGGGGGGCGAGCAGTACTTC.

This chain links TRBV11-2 with TRBJ1-2; maybe TRBD1 (6 bases). The V end lost 4 bases, the J end lost 2 bases, and 14 bases lay between the germline ends. The CDR3 runs to 15 residues. CDR1 and CDR2 from the germline V gene are SGHAT and FQNNGV. The CDR3 region has the DNA TGTGCCAGCAGCTGGGGCCCGGGGGCCAACTATGGCTACACCTTC. Its protein is CASSWGPGANYGYTF.

The chain recombines TRBV10-1 with TRBJ2-5; 7 bases fit TRBD1. This CDR3 region has 14 residues. Germline-derived CDR1 and CDR2 are WNHNN and SYGVQD (reference sequence). With V trimmed by 10 bases and J by 4 bases, 12 bases remained unmatched. CDR3 bases: TGCGCCACCGGGATCGACAGGGCCAGAGAGACCCAGTACTTC. This codes for CATGIDRARETQYF.

The CDR3 region is CASSPPGLRDGEQYF. In DNA form, the CDR3 reads TGTGCCAGCAGCCCGCCGGGACTCCGAGACGGCGAGCAGTACTTC. The chain is built from TRBV7-9 and TRBJ2-7; TRBD2 might be the D (6 bases). Trimming pared 5 bases from V and 6 bases from J, leaving 20 bases between. The CDR3 runs 15 residues. Germline CDR1 is SEHNR and CDR2 is FQNEAQ (reference sequence).

CDR3 nucleotide sequence: TGTGCCAGCAGCTCTAGGTGGGAGTTCTACGAGCAGTACTTC. Amino acids: CASSSRWEFYEQYF. The V and J genes are TRBV5-6 and TRBJ2-7; D possibly corresponds to TRBD2 (5 bases). CDR1 is SGHDT and CDR2 is YYEEEE in the germline V gene. This CDR3 comprises 14 residues. V lost 3 bases and J lost 3, with 13 bases in between.